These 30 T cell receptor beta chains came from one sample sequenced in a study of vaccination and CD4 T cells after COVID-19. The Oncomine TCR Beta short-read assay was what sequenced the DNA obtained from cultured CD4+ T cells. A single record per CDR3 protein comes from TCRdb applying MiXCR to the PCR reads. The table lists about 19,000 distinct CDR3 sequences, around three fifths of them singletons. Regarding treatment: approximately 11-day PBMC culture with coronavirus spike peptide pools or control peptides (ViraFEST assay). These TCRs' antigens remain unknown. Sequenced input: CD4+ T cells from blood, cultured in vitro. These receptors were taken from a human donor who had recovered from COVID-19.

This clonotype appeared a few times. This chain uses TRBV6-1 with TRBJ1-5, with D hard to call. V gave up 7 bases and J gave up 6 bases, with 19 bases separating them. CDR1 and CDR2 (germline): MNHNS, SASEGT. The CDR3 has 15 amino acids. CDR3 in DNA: TGTGCCAGCAACCGAGCGGCGGGAACCCCTCAGCCCCAGCATTTT. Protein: CASNRAAGTPQPQHF.

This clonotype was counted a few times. CDR3 sequence (DNA): TGTGCCACCCGACAGGGAGGCACCGGGGAGCTGTTTTTT. As protein: CATRQGGTGELFF. This rearrangement joins TRBV6-1 to TRBJ2-2, with a weak D call TRBD1 (7 bases). From germline, CDR1 is MNHNS and CDR2 SASEGT. The V end was cut by 10 bases, the J end by 4 bases, with 13 bases between. The CDR3 consists of 13 residues.

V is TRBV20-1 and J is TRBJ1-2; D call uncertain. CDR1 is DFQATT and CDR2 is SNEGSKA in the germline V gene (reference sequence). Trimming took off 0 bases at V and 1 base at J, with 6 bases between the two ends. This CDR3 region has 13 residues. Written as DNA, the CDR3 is TGCAGTGCTAGAGAGGCGGTTAACTATGGCTACACCTTC. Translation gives CSAREAVNYGYTF.

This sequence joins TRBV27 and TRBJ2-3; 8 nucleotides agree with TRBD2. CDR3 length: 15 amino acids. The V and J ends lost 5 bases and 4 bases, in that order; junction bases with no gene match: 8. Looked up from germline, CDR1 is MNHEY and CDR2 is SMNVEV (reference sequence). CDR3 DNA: TGTGCCAGCAGTAAGGACGGGAGGGCCCCAGATACGCAGTATTTT. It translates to CASSKDGRAPDTQYF.

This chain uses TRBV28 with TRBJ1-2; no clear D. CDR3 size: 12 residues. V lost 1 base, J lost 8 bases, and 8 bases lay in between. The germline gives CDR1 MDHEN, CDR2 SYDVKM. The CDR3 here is CASSLSGRGYTF. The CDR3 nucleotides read TGTGCCAGCAGTTTATCTGGGAGGGGCTACACCTTC.

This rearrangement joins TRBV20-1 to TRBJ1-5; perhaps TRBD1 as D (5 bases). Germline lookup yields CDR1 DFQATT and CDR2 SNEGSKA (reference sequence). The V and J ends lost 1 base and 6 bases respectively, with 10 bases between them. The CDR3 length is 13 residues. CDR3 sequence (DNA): TGCAGTGCTAGAGGTCCTGACAGTCAGCCCCAGCATTTT. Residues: CSARGPDSQPQHF.

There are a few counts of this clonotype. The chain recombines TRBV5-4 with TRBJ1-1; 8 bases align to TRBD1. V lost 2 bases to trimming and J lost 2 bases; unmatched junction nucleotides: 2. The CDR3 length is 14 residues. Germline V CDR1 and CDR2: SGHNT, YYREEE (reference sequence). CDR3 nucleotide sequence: TGTGCCAGCAGCTTCGGACAGGGAAACACTGAAGCTTTCTTT. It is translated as CASSFGQGNTEAFF.

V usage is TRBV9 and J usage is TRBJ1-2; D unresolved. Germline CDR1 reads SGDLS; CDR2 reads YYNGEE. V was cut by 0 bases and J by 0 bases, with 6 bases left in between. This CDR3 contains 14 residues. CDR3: CASSVVGANYGYTF. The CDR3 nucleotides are TGTGCCAGCAGCGTAGTTGGAGCTAACTATGGCTACACCTTC.

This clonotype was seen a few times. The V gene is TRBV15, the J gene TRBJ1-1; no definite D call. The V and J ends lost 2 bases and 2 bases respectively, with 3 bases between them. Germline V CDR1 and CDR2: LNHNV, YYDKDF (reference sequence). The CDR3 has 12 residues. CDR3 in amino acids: CATSRRNTEAFF. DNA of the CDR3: TGTGCCACCAGCAGACGCAACACTGAAGCTTTCTTT.

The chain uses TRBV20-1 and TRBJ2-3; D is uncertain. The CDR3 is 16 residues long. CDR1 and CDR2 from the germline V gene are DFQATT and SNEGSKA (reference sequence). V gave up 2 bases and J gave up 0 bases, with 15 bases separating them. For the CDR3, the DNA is TGCAGTGCTAGAACGCAAGCCGATACTAGCACAGATACGCAGTATTTT. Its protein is CSARTQADTSTDTQYF.

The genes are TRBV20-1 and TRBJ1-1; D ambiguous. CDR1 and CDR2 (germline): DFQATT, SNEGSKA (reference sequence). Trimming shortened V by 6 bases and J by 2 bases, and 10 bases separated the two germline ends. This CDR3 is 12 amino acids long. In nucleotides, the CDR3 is TGCAGTGCAGGTTCAGCTAACACTGAAGCTTTCTTT. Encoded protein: CSAGSANTEAFF.

The CDR3 coding sequence is TGCAGCGTCATAGGGTCTAGTTACTCCTACGAGCAGTACTTC. This codes for CSVIGSSYSYEQYF. The chain carries TRBV29-1 and TRBJ2-7; D gene uncertain. V gave up 6 bases and J gave up 0 bases, with 15 bases separating them. This CDR3 contains 14 residues. The germline V gene encodes CDR1 SQVTM and CDR2 ANQGSEA.

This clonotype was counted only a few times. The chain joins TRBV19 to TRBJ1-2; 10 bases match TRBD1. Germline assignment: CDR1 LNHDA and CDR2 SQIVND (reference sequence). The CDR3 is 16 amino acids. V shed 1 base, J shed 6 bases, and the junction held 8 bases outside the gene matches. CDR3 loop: CASSIAGQGRVDGYTF. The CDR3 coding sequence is TGTGCCAGTAGTATAGCGGGACAGGGGAGAGTGGATGGCTACACCTTC. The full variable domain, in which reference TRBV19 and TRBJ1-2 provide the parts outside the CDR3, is DGGITQSPKYLFRKEGQNVTLSCEQNLNHDAMYWYRQDPGQGLRLIYYSQIVNDFQKGDIAEGYSVSREKKESFPLTVTSAQKNPTAFYLCASSIAGQGRVDGYTFGSGTRLTVV.

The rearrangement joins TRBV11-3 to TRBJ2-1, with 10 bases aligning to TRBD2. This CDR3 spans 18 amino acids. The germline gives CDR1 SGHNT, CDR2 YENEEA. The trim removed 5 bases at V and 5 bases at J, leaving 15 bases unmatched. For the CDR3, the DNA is TGTGCCAGCAGCGCCCTCCAGGTAGCGGGAGGCCCCCACAATGAGCAGTTCTTC. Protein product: CASSALQVAGGPHNEQFF.

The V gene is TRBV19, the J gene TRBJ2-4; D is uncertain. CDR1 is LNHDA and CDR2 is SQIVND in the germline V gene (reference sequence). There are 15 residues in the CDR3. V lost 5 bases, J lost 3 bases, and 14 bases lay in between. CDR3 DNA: TGTGCCAGTAGTTATTTACAGTCGGACAAAAACATTCAGTACTTC. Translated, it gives CASSYLQSDKNIQYF.

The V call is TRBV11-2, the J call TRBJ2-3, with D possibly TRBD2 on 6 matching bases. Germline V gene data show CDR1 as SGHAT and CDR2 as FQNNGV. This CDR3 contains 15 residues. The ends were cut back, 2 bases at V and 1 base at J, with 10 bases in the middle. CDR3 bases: TGTGCCAGCAGCTTAATGTGGGGGGGCACAGATACGCAGTATTTT. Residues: CASSLMWGGTDTQYF.

CDR3 sequence reads: CASSLRGRTGYTF. The CDR3 coding sequence is TGTGCCAGCAGCCTCAGGGGGCGTACTGGCTACACCTTC. This chain connects TRBV14 to TRBJ1-2, with 8 bases that match TRBD1. The CDR3 runs to 13 residues. CDR1 and CDR2 (germline): SGHDN, FVKESK. With V trimmed by 4 bases and J by 7 bases, 5 bases remained unmatched.

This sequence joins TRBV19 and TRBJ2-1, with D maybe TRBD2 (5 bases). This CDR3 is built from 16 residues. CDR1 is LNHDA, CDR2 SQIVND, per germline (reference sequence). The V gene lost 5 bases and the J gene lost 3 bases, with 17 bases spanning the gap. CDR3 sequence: CASSSGPQDYYNEQFF. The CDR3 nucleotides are TGTGCCAGTAGTTCCGGGCCTCAAGACTACTACAATGAGCAGTTCTTC.

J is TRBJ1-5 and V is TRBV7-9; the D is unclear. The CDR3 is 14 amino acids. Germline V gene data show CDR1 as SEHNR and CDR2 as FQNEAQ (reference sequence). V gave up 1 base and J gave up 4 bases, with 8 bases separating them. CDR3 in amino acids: CASSLGTANQPQHF. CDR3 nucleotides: TGTGCCAGCAGCTTAGGAACAGCGAATCAGCCCCAGCATTTT.

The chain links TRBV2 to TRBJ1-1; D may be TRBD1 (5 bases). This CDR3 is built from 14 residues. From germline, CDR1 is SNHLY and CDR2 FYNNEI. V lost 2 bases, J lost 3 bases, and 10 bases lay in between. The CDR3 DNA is TGTGCCAGCAGTGAAACGGGGGGGGACACTGAAGCTTTCTTT. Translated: CASSETGGDTEAFF.

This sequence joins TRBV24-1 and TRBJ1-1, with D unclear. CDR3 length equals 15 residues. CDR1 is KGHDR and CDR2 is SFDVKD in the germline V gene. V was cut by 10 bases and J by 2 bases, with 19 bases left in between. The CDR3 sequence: CATPVEGRVNTEAFF. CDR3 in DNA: TGTGCCACGCCAGTTGAAGGAAGAGTTAACACTGAAGCTTTCTTT.

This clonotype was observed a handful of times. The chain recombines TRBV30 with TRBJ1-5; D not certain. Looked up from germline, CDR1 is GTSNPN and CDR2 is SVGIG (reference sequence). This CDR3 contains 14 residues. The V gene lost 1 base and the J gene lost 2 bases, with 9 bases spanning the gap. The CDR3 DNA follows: TGTGCCTGGAGTGCTACAAATGGCAATCAGCCCCAGCATTTT. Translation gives CAWSATNGNQPQHF.

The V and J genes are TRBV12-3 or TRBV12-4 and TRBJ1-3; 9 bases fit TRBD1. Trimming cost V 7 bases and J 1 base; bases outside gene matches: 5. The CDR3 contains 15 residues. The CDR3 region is CASNPTGGSGNTIYF. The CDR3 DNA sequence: TGTGCCAGCAATCCGACAGGGGGATCTGGAAACACCATATATTTT.

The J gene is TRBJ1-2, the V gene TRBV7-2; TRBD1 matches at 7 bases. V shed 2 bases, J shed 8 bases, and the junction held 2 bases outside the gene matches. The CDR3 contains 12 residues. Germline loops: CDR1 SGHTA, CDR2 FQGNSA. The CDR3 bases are TGTGCCAGCAGCTTAAACAGGGGCGGCTACACCTTC. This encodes CASSLNRGGYTF. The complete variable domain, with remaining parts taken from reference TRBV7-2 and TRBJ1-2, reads GAGVSQSPSNKVTEKGKDVELRCDPISGHTALYWYRQSLGQGLEFLIYFQGNSAPDKSGLPSDRFSAERTGGSVSTLTIQRTQQEDSAVYLCASSLNRGGYTFGSGTRLTVV.

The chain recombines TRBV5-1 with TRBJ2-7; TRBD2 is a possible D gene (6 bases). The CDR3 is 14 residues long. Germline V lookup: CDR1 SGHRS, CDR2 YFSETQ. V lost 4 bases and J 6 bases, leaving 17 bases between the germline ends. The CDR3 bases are TGCGCCAGCAGCCCTGGGCAGTCGCGGGGCGAGCAGTACTTC. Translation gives CASSPGQSRGEQYF.

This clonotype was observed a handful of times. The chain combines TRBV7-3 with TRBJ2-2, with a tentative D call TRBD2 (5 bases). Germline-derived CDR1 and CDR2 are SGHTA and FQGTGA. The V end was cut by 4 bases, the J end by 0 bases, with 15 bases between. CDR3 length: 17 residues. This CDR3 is CASSSPLTGTNTGELFF. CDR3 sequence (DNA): TGTGCCAGCAGCTCACCCCTGACGGGAACGAACACCGGGGAGCTGTTTTTT.

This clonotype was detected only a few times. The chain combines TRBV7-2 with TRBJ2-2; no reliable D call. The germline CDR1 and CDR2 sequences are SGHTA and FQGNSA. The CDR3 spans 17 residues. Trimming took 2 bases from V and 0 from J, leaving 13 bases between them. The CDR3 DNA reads TGTGCCAGCAGCTTAACACGACGAATTGCGAACACCGGGGAGCTGTTTTTT. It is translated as CASSLTRRIANTGELFF.

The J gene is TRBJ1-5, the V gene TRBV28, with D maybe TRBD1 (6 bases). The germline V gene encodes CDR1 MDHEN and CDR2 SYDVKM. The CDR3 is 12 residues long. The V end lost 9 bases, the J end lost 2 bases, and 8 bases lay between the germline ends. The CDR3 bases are TGTGCCAGTTGGACAGGCAATCAGCCCCAGCATTTT. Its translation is CASWTGNQPQHF. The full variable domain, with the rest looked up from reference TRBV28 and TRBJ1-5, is DVKVTQSSRYLVKRTGEKVFLECVQDMDHENMFWYRQDPGLGLRLIYFSYDVKMKEKGDIPEGYSVSREKKERFSLILESASTNQTSMYLCASWTGNQPQHFGDGTRLSIL.

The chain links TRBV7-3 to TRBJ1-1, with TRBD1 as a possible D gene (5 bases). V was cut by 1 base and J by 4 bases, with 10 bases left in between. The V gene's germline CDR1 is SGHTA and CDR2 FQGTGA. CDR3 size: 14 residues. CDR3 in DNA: TGTGCCAGCAGCTTAAATGCGGGACTCACTGAAGCTTTCTTT. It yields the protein CASSLNAGLTEAFF.

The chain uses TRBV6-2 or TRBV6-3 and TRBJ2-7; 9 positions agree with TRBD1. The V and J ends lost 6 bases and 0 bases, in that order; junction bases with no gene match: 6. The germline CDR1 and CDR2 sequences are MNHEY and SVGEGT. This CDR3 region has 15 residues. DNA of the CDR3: TGTGCCAGCAGCGACTGGGGACAGGGCTCCTACGAGCAGTACTTC. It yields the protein CASSDWGQGSYEQYF.